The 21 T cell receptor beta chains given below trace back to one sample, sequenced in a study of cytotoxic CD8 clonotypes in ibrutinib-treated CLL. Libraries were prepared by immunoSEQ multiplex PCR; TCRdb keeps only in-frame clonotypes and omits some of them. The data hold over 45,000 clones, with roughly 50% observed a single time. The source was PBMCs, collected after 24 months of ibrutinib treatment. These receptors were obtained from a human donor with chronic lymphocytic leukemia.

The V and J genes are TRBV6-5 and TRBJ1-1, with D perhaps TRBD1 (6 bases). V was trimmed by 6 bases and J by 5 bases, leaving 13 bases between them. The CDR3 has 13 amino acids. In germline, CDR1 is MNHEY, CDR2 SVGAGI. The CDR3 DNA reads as TGTGCCAGCAGGGACACAGGGAGAACTGAAGCTTTCTTT. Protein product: CASRDTGRTEAFF.

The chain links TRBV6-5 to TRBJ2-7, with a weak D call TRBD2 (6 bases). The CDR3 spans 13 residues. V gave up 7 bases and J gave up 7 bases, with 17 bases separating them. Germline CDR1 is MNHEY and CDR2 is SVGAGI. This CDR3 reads CASKTGVIMEQYV. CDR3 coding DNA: TGTGCCAGCAAGACGGGGGTTATAATGGAGCAGTACGTC.

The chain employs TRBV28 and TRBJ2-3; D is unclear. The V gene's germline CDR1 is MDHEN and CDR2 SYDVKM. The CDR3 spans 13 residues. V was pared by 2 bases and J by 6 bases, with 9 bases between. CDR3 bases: TGTGCCAGCAGTTTAATAGCACCCGATACGCAGTATTTT. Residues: CASSLIAPDTQYF.

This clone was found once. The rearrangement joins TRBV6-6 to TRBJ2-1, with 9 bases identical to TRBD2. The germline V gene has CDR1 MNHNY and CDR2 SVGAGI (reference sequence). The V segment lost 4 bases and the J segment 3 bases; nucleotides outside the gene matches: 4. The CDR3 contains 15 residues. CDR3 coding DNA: TGTGCCAGCAGTTCTCGACTAGCGGACTACAATGAGCAGTTCTTC. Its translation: CASSSRLADYNEQFF.

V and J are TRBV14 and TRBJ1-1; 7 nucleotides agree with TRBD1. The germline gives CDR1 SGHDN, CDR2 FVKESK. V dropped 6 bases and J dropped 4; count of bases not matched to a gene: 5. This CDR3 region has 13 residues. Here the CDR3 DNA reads TGTGCCAGCAGTCCGACAGGGCCCACTGAAGCTTTCTTT. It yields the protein CASSPTGPTEAFF.

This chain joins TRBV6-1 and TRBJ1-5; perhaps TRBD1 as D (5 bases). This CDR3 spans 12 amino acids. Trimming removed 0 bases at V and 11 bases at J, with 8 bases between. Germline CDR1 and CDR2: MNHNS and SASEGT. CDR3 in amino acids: CASSEAQGSQHF. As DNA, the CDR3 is TGTGCCAGCAGTGAAGCGCAGGGTTCCCAGCATTTT.

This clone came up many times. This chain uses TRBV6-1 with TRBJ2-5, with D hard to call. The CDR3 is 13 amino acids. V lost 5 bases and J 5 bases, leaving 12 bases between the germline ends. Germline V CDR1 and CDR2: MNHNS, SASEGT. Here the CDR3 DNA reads TGTGCCAGCAGTCCCCTATCTCGGGAGACCCAGTACTTC. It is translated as CASSPLSRETQYF.

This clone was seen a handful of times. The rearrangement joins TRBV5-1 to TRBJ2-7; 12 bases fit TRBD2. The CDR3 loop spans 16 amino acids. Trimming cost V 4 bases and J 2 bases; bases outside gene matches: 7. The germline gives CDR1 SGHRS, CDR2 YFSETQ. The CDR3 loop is CASSMTRLAGAYEQYF. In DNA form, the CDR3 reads TGCGCCAGCAGCATGACGAGACTAGCGGGAGCCTACGAGCAGTACTTC.

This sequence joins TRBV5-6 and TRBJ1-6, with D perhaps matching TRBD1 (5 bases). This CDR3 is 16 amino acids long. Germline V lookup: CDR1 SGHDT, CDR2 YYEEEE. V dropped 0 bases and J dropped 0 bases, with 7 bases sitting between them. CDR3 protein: CASSLGQNSYNSPLHF. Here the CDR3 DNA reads TGTGCCAGCAGCTTGGGACAGAACTCCTATAATTCACCCCTCCACTTT.

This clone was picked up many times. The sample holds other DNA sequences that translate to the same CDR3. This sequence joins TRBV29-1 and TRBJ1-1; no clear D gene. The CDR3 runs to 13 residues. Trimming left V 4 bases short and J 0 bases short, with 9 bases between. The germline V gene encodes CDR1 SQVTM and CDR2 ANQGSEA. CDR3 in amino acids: CSVGGGMNTEAFF. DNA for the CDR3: TGCAGCGTTGGTGGAGGGATGAACACTGAAGCTTTCTTT.

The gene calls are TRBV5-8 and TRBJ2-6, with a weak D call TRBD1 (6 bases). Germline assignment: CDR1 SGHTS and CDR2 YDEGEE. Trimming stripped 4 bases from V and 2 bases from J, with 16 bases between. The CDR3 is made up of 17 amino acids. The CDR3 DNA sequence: TGTGCCAGCAGCCTTGGGATGGGGGCGACTGGGGCCAACGTCCTGACTTTC. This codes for CASSLGMGATGANVLTF.

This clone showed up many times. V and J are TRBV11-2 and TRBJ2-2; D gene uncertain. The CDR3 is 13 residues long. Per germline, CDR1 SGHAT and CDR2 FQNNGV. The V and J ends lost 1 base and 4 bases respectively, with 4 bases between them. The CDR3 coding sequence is TGTGCCAGCAGCTTAGCCAGCACCGGGGAGCTGTTTTTT. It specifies CASSLASTGELFF.

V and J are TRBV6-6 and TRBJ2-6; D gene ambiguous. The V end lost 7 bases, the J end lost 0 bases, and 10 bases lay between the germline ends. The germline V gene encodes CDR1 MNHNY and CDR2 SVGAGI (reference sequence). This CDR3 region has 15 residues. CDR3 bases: TGTGCCAGCACCCAAATACTCTCTGGGGCCAACGTCCTGACTTTC. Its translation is CASTQILSGANVLTF.

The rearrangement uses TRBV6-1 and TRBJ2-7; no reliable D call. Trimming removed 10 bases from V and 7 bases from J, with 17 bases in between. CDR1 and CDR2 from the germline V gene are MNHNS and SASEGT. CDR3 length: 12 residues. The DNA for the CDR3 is TGTGCCACCGGGCGCTCCTTTGGGGAGCAGTACTTC. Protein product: CATGRSFGEQYF.

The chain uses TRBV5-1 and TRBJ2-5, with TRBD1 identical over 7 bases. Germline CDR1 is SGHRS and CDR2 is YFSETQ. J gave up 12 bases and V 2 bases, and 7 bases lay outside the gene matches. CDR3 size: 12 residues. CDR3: CASSLGPGQKYF. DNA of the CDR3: TGCGCCAGCAGCTTAGGTCCGGGACAGAAGTACTTC.

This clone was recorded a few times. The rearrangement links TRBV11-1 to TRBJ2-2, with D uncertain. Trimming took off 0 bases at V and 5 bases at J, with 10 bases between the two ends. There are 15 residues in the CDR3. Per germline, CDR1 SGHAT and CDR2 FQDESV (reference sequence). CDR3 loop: CASSLAQGFTGELFF. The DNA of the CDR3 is TGTGCCAGCAGCTTAGCGCAAGGGTTTACCGGGGAGCTGTTTTTT.

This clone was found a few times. In DNA form, the CDR3 reads TGTGCCAGCAGCTATGGGACTTTCCAAGAGACCCAGTACTTC. Protein sequence: CASSYGTFQETQYF. V is TRBV7-2 and J is TRBJ2-5; D is possibly TRBD2 (6 bases). Germline V CDR1 and CDR2: SGHTA, FQGNSA. The CDR3 covers 14 residues. V dropped 4 bases and J dropped 1 base, with 10 bases sitting between them.

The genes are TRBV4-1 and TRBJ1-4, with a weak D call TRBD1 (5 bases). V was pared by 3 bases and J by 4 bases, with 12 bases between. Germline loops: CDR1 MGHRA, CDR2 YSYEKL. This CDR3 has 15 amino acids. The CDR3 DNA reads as TGCGCCAGCAGCCAGGACATTGGGGATAATGAAAAACTGTTTTTT. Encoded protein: CASSQDIGDNEKLFF.

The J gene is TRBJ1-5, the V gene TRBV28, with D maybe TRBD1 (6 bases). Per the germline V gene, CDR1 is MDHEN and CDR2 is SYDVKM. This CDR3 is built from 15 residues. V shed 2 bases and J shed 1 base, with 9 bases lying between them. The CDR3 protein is CASSLGGHSNQPQHF. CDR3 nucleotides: TGTGCCAGCAGTTTAGGGGGACACAGCAATCAGCCCCAGCATTTT.

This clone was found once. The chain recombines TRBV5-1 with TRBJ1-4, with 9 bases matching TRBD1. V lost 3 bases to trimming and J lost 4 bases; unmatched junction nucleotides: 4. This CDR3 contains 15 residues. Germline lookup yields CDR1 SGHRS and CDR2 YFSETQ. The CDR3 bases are TGCGCCAGCAGCTGGAGGACAGGGGATAATGAAAAACTGTTTTTT. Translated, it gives CASSWRTGDNEKLFF.

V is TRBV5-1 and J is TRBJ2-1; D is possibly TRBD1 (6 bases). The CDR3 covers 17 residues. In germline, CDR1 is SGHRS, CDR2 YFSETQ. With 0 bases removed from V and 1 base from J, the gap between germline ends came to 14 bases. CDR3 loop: CASSLGPGQRSYNEQFF. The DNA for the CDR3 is TGCGCCAGCAGCTTGGGTCCCGGACAGAGATCCTACAATGAGCAGTTCTTC.